The table lists the clone carrying this T cell receptor (beta chain) with many counts. Its antigen is not known. There are 15 residues in the CDR3. Germline V gene lookup returns CDR1 ENHRY and CDR2 SYGVKD. Trimming removed 3 bases from V and 8 bases from J; junction bases left unmatched: 8. This sample was taken from a study of CD8 T cells in ankylosing spondylitis. Study-wide results and limits: Among TCR beta sequences, a motif of under ten highly homologous variants appeared characteristic of ankylosing spondylitis blood. Earlier authors reported some of these motif variants in reactive arthritis synovial fluid and blood. From matched ankylosing spondylitis synovial fluid, disease-linked clones were reportedly recovered at significantly enriched levels. CD8+ by phenotype, disease-linked clones were relatively rare in peripheral blood.

Quantitative 5'-RACE was performed with molecular barcodes, and it yielded the TCR beta libraries. TCRdb called the 5' RACE reads again in MiXCR, with one record for every CDR3 protein. The profile shows over 600,000 distinct CDR3 sequences, roughly 19% of them singletons. The chain combines TRBV10-3 with TRBJ2-1, with 9 positions matching TRBD1. This TCR came from a male donor with ankylosing spondylitis. Material: blood, either unsorted or a sorted T cell fraction (not recorded which). CDR3 in amino acids: CAISDPRDRVYEQFF. The CDR3 nucleotides are TGTGCCATCAGTGACCCCAGGGACAGGGTGTATGAGCAGTTCTTC.